This T cell receptor (beta chain) was obtained from a study of HIV-infected children after antiretroviral therapy interruption. For the study at large: Interruption-arm sampling covered weeks 0, 12, interruption end (24 or 48), and about 3 years post-study. In continuous treatment, analyzed samples were from weeks 0, 48 and 150.

RNA-based 3' RACE libraries used unique molecular identifiers. TCRdb re-called the 3' RACE reads through MiXCR, storing one row per CDR3 protein. The sample consists of tens of thousands of distinct CDR3 sequences, 3.5% to 5% of them appearing once. This clonotype showed up many times. Treatment specified: PENTA 11 planned treatment interruption arm or continuous ART arm. V dropped 7 bases and J dropped 5 bases, with 11 bases sitting between them. Germline CDR1 is MGHRA and CDR2 is YSYEKL. The CDR3 runs 12 residues. This chain joins TRBV4-1 and TRBJ1-1; D gene unclear. The sequence was collected from a pool of human donors with HIV. Sequenced material: CD45RA+ CD4+ T cells from PBMCs, pooled from several time points, taken from a donor given antiretroviral therapy, either interrupted or continuous. Documented subset: naive CD4+ CD45RA+ CD45RO- T cells. CDR3 loop: CASTSPGTEAFF. The CDR3 nucleotides read TGCGCCAGCACCTCTCCGGGGACTGAAGCTTTCTTT.